The clone carrying this TCR beta chain was counted between two and nine times. The antigen is not known. This specimen comes from a study of blood T cells in healthy people across ages. Germline V lookup: CDR1 MNHEY, CDR2 SVGAGI. The V gene lost 4 bases and the J gene lost 11 bases, with 17 bases spanning the gap. The CDR3 runs to 13 residues. A sample-barcoded 5' primer and a J-beta primer mix were used in a second PCR of about 7 to 11 cycles. TCRdb called the 5' RACE reads again in MiXCR, with one record for every CDR3 protein. The data show roughly 1.6 million distinct CDR3 sequences, about 31% seen once. General study points: Changes seen in expanded clonotypes were possibly confounded by donor CMV status left unknown. Across the age range, TCR beta diversity per million T cells fell in a roughly linear way.

The authors drew ten milliliters of peripheral blood from each donor. This chain joins TRBV6-5 and TRBJ2-5, with D perhaps given as TRBD1 or TRBD2 (5 bases each). The origin of this receptor is a young woman in good health. Sequencing was done on a sample of blood. The CDR3 reads CASSSPDSREQYF. DNA for the CDR3: TGTGCCAGCAGTTCCCCAGACAGCAGGGAGCAGTACTTC.